This is a list of T cell receptor beta chains from one sample in a study of T cell responses to AZD1222 COVID-19 vaccine. Sequencing used immunoSEQ multiplex PCR; TCRdb keeps in-frame clones, though not all of them. The sample lists about 88,000 clones; 90% were seen once. The sequencing used peripheral blood, collected 28 days after the second AZD1222 dose. Receptors originate from an adult who received the AZD1222 COVID-19 vaccine. Both conserved end residues are part of each CDR3. The order of the fields is clone size, J gene, CDR3 length, V gene, D gene, CDR3 protein, CDR3 DNA. A D gene is named only where the DNA matches it firmly. Not all rows give a size; the values are once, few, many and, for expanded clones, a class.

size: once; J: TRBJ2-5; length: 15; V: TRBV2; D: -; CDR3: CASTYAGATGKTQYF; DNA: TGTGCCAGCACGTACGCGGGGGCCACAGGGAAGACCCAGTACTTC
size: -; J: TRBJ2-7; length: 11; V: TRBV29-1; D: -; CDR3: CSVEREYEQYF; DNA: TGCAGCGTTGAAAGGGAGTACGAGCAGTACTTC
size: once; J: TRBJ2-2; length: 15; V: TRBV7-3; D: TRBD2; CDR3: CASSRLAGETGELFF; DNA: TGTGCCAGCAGCCGACTAGCGGGGGAAACCGGGGAGCTGTTTTTT
size: once; J: TRBJ1-2; length: 14; V: TRBV6-5; D: -; CDR3: CASSYRGGNYGYTF; DNA: TGTGCCAGCAGTTATCGGGGAGGGAACTATGGCTACACCTTC
size: -; J: TRBJ1-1; length: 11; V: TRBV29-1; D: -; CDR3: CSVEGNTEAFF; DNA: TGCAGCGTTGAAGGGAACACTGAAGCTTTCTTT
size: -; J: TRBJ2-2; length: 14; V: TRBV5-6; D: -; CDR3: CASSLEGFTGELFF; DNA: TGTGCCAGCAGCTTGGAGGGGTTCACCGGGGAGCTGTTTTTT
size: -; J: TRBJ1-5; length: 15; V: TRBV3-1/TRBV3-2; D: -; CDR3: CASSPTGLLNQPQHF; DNA: TGTGCCAGCAGCCCGACGGGACTCCTCAATCAGCCCCAGCATTTT
size: -; J: TRBJ2-6; length: 17; V: TRBV28; D: -; CDR3: CASSLRRLLSGANVLTF; DNA: TGTGCCAGCAGTTTAAGACGACTCCTCTCTGGGGCCAACGTCCTGACTTTC
size: once; J: TRBJ2-2; length: 18; V: TRBV15; D: TRBD2; CDR3: CATSRFAGTSLNTGELFF; DNA: TGTGCCACCAGCAGATTCGCCGGGACTAGCCTGAACACCGGGGAGCTGTTTTTT
size: -; J: TRBJ2-1; length: 15; V: TRBV3-1/TRBV3-2; D: -; CDR3: CASSQDRGSYNEQFF; DNA: TGTGCCAGCAGCCAAGATCGGGGCTCCTACAATGAGCAGTTCTTC
size: few; J: TRBJ2-3; length: 15; V: TRBV11-2; D: TRBD1; CDR3: CASSLTGGAADTQYF; DNA: TGTGCCAGCAGCTTAACAGGGGGCGCGGCAGATACGCAGTATTTT
size: -; J: TRBJ1-5; length: 13; V: TRBV28; D: -; CDR3: CASVRVMYQPQHF; DNA: TGTGCCAGCGTCAGGGTGATGTATCAGCCCCAGCATTTT
size: -; J: TRBJ1-5; length: 14; V: TRBV6-5; D: -; CDR3: CASRNAGYGQPQHF; DNA: TGTGCCAGCAGGAACGCCGGGTATGGTCAGCCCCAGCATTTT
size: -; J: TRBJ1-2; length: 14; V: TRBV28; D: -; CDR3: CASSLFGVTYGYTF; DNA: TGTGCCAGCAGTTTATTCGGGGTCACCTATGGCTACACCTTC
size: -; J: TRBJ1-5; length: 16; V: TRBV28; D: -; CDR3: CASSLLQGGGNQPQHF; DNA: TGTGCCAGCAGTTTACTTCAGGGTGGCGGCAATCAGCCCCAGCATTTT
size: -; J: TRBJ1-6; length: 15; V: TRBV5-6; D: -; CDR3: CASSLVVDGTAPLHF; DNA: TGTGCCAGCAGCTTAGTAGTGGACGGTACAGCACCCCTCCACTTT
size: -; J: TRBJ1-2; length: 14; V: TRBV7-2; D: -; CDR3: CASTSASANYGYTF; DNA: TGTGCCAGCACCTCCGCCTCCGCTAACTATGGCTACACCTTC
size: -; J: TRBJ1-1; length: 16; V: TRBV7-7; D: -; CDR3: CASSLAGSGLNTEAFF; DNA: TGTGCTAGCAGCTTAGCGGGGTCGGGGCTGAACACTGAAGCTTTCTTT
size: -; J: TRBJ2-1; length: 12; V: TRBV10-3; D: -; CDR3: CAISDEGREQFF; DNA: TGTGCCATCAGTGATGAGGGTCGCGAGCAGTTCTTC
size: -; J: TRBJ1-1; length: 11; V: TRBV27; D: -; CDR3: CASSPFNGAFF; DNA: TGTGCCAGCAGTCCGTTCAACGGGGCTTTCTTT
size: -; J: TRBJ2-4; length: 15; V: TRBV6-1; D: -; CDR3: CASSDGGALGNIQYF; DNA: TGTGCCAGCAGTGATGGAGGGGCGCTGGGAAACATTCAGTACTTC
size: -; J: TRBJ1-4; length: 14; V: TRBV28; D: -; CDR3: CASSLITGLGKLFF; DNA: TGTGCCAGCAGTTTAATCACAGGGTTAGGAAAACTGTTTTTT
size: -; J: TRBJ1-5; length: 16; V: TRBV27; D: -; CDR3: CASSTGTYGRNQPQHF; DNA: TGTGCCAGCAGCACTGGGACCTACGGTCGCAATCAGCCCCAGCATTTT
size: -; J: TRBJ1-3; length: 14; V: TRBV18; D: -; CDR3: CASSPPGIRNTIYF; DNA: TGTGCCAGCTCACCACCGGGGATTCGAAACACCATATATTTT
size: -; J: TRBJ2-3; length: 13; V: TRBV7-2; D: TRBD2; CDR3: CASSLQSGERQYF; DNA: TGTGCCAGCAGCTTACAAAGCGGGGAGAGGCAGTATTTT
size: -; J: TRBJ2-2; length: 13; V: TRBV27; D: -; CDR3: CASSRAGTGELFF; DNA: TGTGCCAGCAGTAGAGCAGGCACCGGGGAGCTGTTTTTT
size: -; J: TRBJ2-7; length: 14; V: TRBV2; D: -; CDR3: CASTQDLGFYEQYF; DNA: TGTGCCAGCACCCAGGATTTGGGATTCTACGAGCAGTACTTC
size: -; J: TRBJ2-3; length: 13; V: TRBV7-2; D: -; CDR3: CASSPYSTDTQYF; DNA: TGTGCCAGCAGCCCCTATTCCACAGATACGCAGTATTTT
size: -; J: TRBJ2-7; length: 16; V: TRBV4-3; D: TRBD2; CDR3: CASSQDVRGGTYEQYF; DNA: TGCGCCAGCAGCCAAGATGTTCGGGGGGGAACCTACGAGCAGTACTTC
size: once; J: TRBJ1-2; length: 14; V: TRBV29-1; D: -; CDR3: CSVEAEGRNYGYTF; DNA: TGCAGCGTTGAAGCTGAGGGTCGCAACTATGGCTACACCTTC
size: -; J: TRBJ2-2; length: 14; V: TRBV4-1; D: -; CDR3: CASSQGYKSGELFF; DNA: TGCGCCAGCAGCCAAGGTTACAAATCCGGGGAGCTGTTTTTT
size: few; J: TRBJ2-6; length: 17; V: TRBV6-2/TRBV6-3; D: -; CDR3: CASSKGRQGSGANVLTF; DNA: TGTGCCAGCAGTAAGGGACGGCAGGGCTCTGGGGCCAACGTCCTGACTTTC
size: -; J: TRBJ1-1; length: 11; V: TRBV10-3; D: -; CDR3: CASERGTEAFF; DNA: TGTGCCTCAGAGAGGGGCACTGAAGCTTTCTTT
size: -; J: TRBJ1-4; length: 15; V: TRBV25-1; D: -; CDR3: CASTRGPGPNEKLFF; DNA: TGTGCCAGCACACGAGGACCGGGTCCTAATGAAAAACTGTTTTTT
size: -; J: TRBJ1-5; length: 13; V: TRBV30; D: TRBD1; CDR3: CAFDRGSGQPQHF; DNA: TGTGCCTTTGACAGGGGCTCGGGTCAGCCCCAGCATTTT
size: -; J: TRBJ2-2; length: 12; V: TRBV12-3/TRBV12-4; D: -; CDR3: CASSPRPGELFF; DNA: TGTGCCAGCAGTCCCAGGCCCGGGGAGCTGTTTTTT
size: -; J: TRBJ1-2; length: 13; V: TRBV5-5; D: -; CDR3: CASIPTINYGYTF; DNA: TGTGCCAGCATCCCGACAATTAACTATGGCTACACCTTC
size: -; J: TRBJ2-3; length: 14; V: TRBV10-3; D: TRBD2; CDR3: CAITAGARTDTQYF; DNA: TGTGCCATCACAGCGGGGGCTCGCACAGATACGCAGTATTTT
size: -; J: TRBJ2-7; length: 12; V: TRBV27; D: -; CDR3: CASQGGSYEQYF; DNA: TGTGCCAGCCAGGGGGGGTCCTACGAGCAGTACTTC
size: -; J: TRBJ1-5; length: 15; V: TRBV6-2/TRBV6-3; D: -; CDR3: CASSLQGYSNQPQHF; DNA: TGTGCCAGCAGCCTACAGGGTTATAGCAATCAGCCCCAGCATTTT
size: once; J: TRBJ1-1; length: 15; V: TRBV10-2; D: -; CDR3: CASSYGGRGSTEAFF; DNA: TGCGCCAGCAGTTACGGTGGCAGGGGATCCACTGAAGCTTTCTTT